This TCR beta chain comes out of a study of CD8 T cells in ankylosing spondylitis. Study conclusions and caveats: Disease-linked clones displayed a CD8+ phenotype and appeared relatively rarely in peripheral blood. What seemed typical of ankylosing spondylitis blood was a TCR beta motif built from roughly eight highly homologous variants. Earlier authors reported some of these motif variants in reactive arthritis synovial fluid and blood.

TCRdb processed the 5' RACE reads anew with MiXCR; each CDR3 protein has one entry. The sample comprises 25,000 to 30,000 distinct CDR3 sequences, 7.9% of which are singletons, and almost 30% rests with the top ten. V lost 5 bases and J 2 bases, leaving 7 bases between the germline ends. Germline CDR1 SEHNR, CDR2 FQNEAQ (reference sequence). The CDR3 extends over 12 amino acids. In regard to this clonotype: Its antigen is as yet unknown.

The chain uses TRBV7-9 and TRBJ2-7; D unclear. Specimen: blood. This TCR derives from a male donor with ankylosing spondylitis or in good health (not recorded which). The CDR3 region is CASSVTPYEQYF. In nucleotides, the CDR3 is TGTGCCAGCAGCGTAACCCCCTACGAGCAGTACTTC.